This paragraph covers one T cell receptor beta chain sequence. This sample was included in a study of T cell clonotyping in hematopoietic cell transplantation. Generated by immunoSEQ multiplex PCR, the TCRdb table keeps only in-frame clones and is missing some. The table records about 50,000 clones, under 90% of them present only once. V was cut by 6 bases and J by 7 bases, with 6 bases left in between. CDR1 is LNHDA, CDR2 SQIVND, per germline (reference sequence). CDR3 size: 11 residues. Time point in this sample: recipient sample about 28 days before transplant, after cytoreduction. The receptor's source is a man between 60 and 75 years old with biphenotypic leukemia. Some clones in this sample may be carry-over from other donors' samples. Specimen: peripheral blood mononuclear cells, collected before stem cell transplant. This chain uses TRBV19 with TRBJ1-4; D is uncertain. For the CDR3, the DNA is TGTGCCAGTAGCGACGTTGAAAAACTGTTTTTT. Its protein is CASSDVEKLFF.